This section outlines one TCR beta chain sequence together with its context. TCRdb keeps only in-frame clones here, not all; method: immunoSEQ multiplex PCR. Here the sample spans under 250,000 clones, around 90% being singletons. The sample originates from a study of blood T cell repertoires in COVID-19. Overall study: PBMCs, B-cell-depleted T cells, or T cells provided the cDNA or gDNA that made up the material.

The CDR3 is 14 amino acids. Input material: PBMCs or T cells enriched from blood (not recorded which). The V call is TRBV21-1, the J call TRBJ2-7; TRBD1, the D gene given by the table, was not confirmed from the DNA. TRBV21-1 is designated a pseudogene. This clonotype was obtained from a woman aged 30 to 39 with acute COVID-19. CDR3 sequence: CASSKEGTGGEQYF. The CDR3 nucleotides are TGTGCCAGCAGCAAAGAGGGGACAGGGGGCGAGCAGTACTTC.